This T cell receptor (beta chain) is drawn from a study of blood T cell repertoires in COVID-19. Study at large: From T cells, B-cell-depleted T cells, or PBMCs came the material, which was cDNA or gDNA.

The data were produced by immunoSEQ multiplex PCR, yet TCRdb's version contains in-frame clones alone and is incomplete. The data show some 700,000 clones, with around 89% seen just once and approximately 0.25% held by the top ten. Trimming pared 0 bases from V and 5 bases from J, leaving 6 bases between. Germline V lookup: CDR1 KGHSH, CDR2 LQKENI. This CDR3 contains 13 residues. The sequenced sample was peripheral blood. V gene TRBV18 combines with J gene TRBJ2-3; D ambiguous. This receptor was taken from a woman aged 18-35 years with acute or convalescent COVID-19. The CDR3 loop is CASSPPGRDTQYF. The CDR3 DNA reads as TGTGCCAGCTCACCACCTGGCAGAGATACGCAGTATTTT.